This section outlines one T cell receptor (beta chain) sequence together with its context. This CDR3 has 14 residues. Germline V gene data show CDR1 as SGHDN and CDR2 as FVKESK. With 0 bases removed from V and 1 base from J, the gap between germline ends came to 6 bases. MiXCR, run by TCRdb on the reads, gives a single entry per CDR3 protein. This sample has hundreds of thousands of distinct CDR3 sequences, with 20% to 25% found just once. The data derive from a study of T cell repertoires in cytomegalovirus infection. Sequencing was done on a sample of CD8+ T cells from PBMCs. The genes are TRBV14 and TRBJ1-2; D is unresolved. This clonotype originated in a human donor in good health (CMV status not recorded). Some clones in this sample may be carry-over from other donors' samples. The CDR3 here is CASSQDSLNYGYTF. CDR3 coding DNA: TGTGCCAGCAGCCAAGATTCCCTTAACTATGGCTACACCTTC.